These 32 T cell receptor beta chains came from one sample sequenced in a study of blood T cell repertoires in COVID-19. Produced via immunoSEQ multiplex PCR; TCRdb's table is partial and in-frame only. The sample has some 100,000 clones; around 81% are singletons. The sample consisted of peripheral blood. The receptors come from a human donor in a cohort sampled during active or convalescent COVID-19.

This clone occurred a few times. The rearrangement links TRBV19 to TRBJ1-1; D not certain. Trimming removed 7 bases from V and 2 bases from J, with 20 bases in between. The CDR3 is 16 residues long. Per the germline V gene, CDR1 is LNHDA and CDR2 is SQIVND (reference sequence). The CDR3 region has the DNA TGTGCCAGTACCGAGATGCGCGGGAGCCCTAACACTGAAGCTTTCTTT. This encodes CASTEMRGSPNTEAFF.

This sequence joins TRBV5-1 and TRBJ1-4, with a possible D match to TRBD1 (5 bases). Deletions cut 3 bases from V and 2 bases from J, with 14 bases between. Germline CDR1 is SGHRS and CDR2 is YFSETQ. This CDR3 comprises 16 residues. The CDR3, as DNA: TGCGCCAGCAGCTGGACGCCTGGGGCGACTAATGAAAAACTGTTTTTT. Encoded protein: CASSWTPGATNEKLFF.

In its sample, this clone was seen once. V usage is TRBV11-2 and J usage is TRBJ2-7, with 10 bases matching TRBD2. Germline CDR1 SGHAT, CDR2 FQNNGV. The CDR3 is 17 residues long. Unmatched junction bases numbered 17, after V lost 5 bases and J lost 7 bases. CDR3 nucleotide sequence: TGTGCCAGCAGCATAACTGTAGCGGGGGGTCACCTACGAGAGCAGTACTTC. It is translated as CASSITVAGGHLREQYF.

The chain links TRBV12-5 to TRBJ2-5; 11 nucleotides match TRBD1. The ends lost 0 bases at V and 5 bases at J; junction bases unmatched: 8. CDR3 size: 17 residues. Germline V gives CDR1 LGHNT, CDR2 FRNRAP. Here the CDR3 reads CASGLVRGTGGKETQYF. In nucleotides, the CDR3 is TGTGCTAGTGGTTTGGTACGGGGGACAGGGGGAAAGGAGACCCAGTACTTC.

This clone showed up just once. The chain couples TRBV12-5 to TRBJ2-1; 7 bases map to TRBD2. There are 15 residues in the CDR3. The germline CDR1 and CDR2 sequences are LGHNT and FRNRAP. Losses at the gene ends were 7 bases for V and 4 bases for J; bases not matched to a gene: 10. CDR3 sequence reads: CASALGLEVYNEQFF. The CDR3 region has the DNA TGTGCTAGTGCCCTAGGACTAGAGGTATACAATGAGCAGTTCTTC.

This clone is a singleton in its sample. This sequence joins TRBV6-2 or TRBV6-3 and TRBJ2-3; 11 nucleotides align to TRBD2. J gave up 8 bases and V 0 bases, and 10 bases lay outside the gene matches. CDR1 and CDR2 (germline): MNHEY, SVGEGT. The CDR3 runs to 17 residues. CDR3 residues: CASSYSRTSGYIGTQYF. The CDR3 DNA follows: TGTGCCAGCAGTTACTCGAGGACTAGCGGGTACATCGGTACGCAGTATTTT.

The chain carries TRBV7-6 and TRBJ1-3; possible D gene TRBD1, 6 bases. The CDR3 is 16 residues long. V was shortened by 1 base and J by 0 bases, with 10 bases between the two germline ends. The germline V gene has CDR1 SGHVS and CDR2 FNYEAQ. For the CDR3, the DNA is TGTGCCAGCAGCTTAGTCGTCAGGGGCTCTGGAAACACCATATATTTT. Translating it yields CASSLVVRGSGNTIYF.

This clone has only a few counts. This chain connects TRBV19 to TRBJ1-2; a weak D match, TRBD1 (6 bases). CDR3 length equals 13 residues. Germline V gene sequence: CDR1 LNHDA, CDR2 SQIVND (reference sequence). V lost 9 bases to trimming and J lost 4 bases, with 15 bases between them. The chain's CDR3 is CASSPDRTYGYTF. CDR3 nucleotide sequence: TGTGCCAGCAGTCCGGACAGAACCTATGGCTACACCTTC. The full variable domain, its missing parts supplied by reference TRBV19 and TRBJ1-2, is DGGITQSPKYLFRKEGQNVTLSCEQNLNHDAMYWYRQDPGQGLRLIYYSQIVNDFQKGDIAEGYSVSREKKESFPLTVTSAQKNPTAFYLCASSPDRTYGYTFGSGTRLTVV.

This clone is a singleton in its sample. The chain has TRBV19 and TRBJ2-1; weak D call: TRBD2 (5 bases). Germline CDR1 reads LNHDA; CDR2 reads SQIVND (reference sequence). V was cut by 6 bases and J by 2 bases, with 14 bases left in between. The CDR3 spans 15 residues. CDR3 DNA: TGTGCCAGTAGGAAGTCCGGGGTCGCCTACAATGAGCAGTTCTTC. It translates to CASRKSGVAYNEQFF.

J is TRBJ2-7 and V is TRBV21-1; the DNA was not used to check the table's D call, TRBD1. TRBV21-1 is a known pseudogene. This CDR3 is 17 amino acids long. The CDR3 spells CASSKKAARTGSHEQYF. The CDR3 DNA is TGTGCCAGCAGCAAAAAAGCAGCGAGGACAGGGTCCCACGAGCAGTACTTC.

This clone was recorded only once. The V call is TRBV7-9, the J call TRBJ2-7; 9 positions agree with TRBD2. The trim removed 2 bases at V and 5 bases at J, leaving 16 bases unmatched. CDR1 is SEHNR, CDR2 FQNEAQ, per germline (reference sequence). The CDR3 contains 18 residues. CDR3 in DNA: TGTGCCAGCAGCTTAAGACCCCTAGGGACTAGCTGGAAAAACGAGCAGTACTTC. This encodes CASSLRPLGTSWKNEQYF.

This rearrangement joins TRBV7-3 to TRBJ2-1, with 9 bases matching TRBD2. From germline, CDR1 is SGHTA and CDR2 FQGTGA. Losses at the gene ends were 1 base for V and 5 bases for J; bases not matched to a gene: 6. The CDR3 totals 16 residues. In nucleotides, the CDR3 is TGTGCCAGCAGCTTAATTCCTAGCGGGATCGACAATGAGCAGTTCTTC. It is translated as CASSLIPSGIDNEQFF.

J is TRBJ1-1 and V is TRBV18; 8 bases are shared with TRBD1. This CDR3 has 13 residues. Losses at the gene ends were 3 bases for V and 5 bases for J; bases not matched to a gene: 2. Germline CDR1 is KGHSH and CDR2 is LQKENI. The CDR3 DNA reads TGTGCCAGCTCACCTACAGGGGGTACTGAAGCTTTCTTT. This translates into CASSPTGGTEAFF.

This clone has more than one count but fewer than ten. The chain has TRBV19 and TRBJ2-1, with a possible D match to TRBD1 (6 bases). CDR1 and CDR2 from the germline V gene are LNHDA and SQIVND (reference sequence). CDR3 length: 15 amino acids. Trimming pared 3 bases from V and 1 base from J, leaving 10 bases between. CDR3 in DNA: TGTGCCAGTAGTATTCAGGGGTTATCCTACAATGAGCAGTTCTTC. Translating it yields CASSIQGLSYNEQFF.

In its sample, this clone was seen once. The chain combines TRBV11-2 with TRBJ2-5, with 9 bases identical to TRBD2. Germline CDR1 and CDR2: SGHAT and FQNNGV. V lost 11 bases to trimming and J lost 1 base; unmatched junction nucleotides: 8. The CDR3 spans 14 residues. The CDR3 reads CARGLAPIQETQYF. CDR3 DNA sequence: TGTGCCCGAGGACTAGCGCCTATCCAAGAGACCCAGTACTTC.

V gene TRBV10-2 combines with J gene TRBJ1-5; maybe TRBD1 (6 bases). The V and J ends lost 1 base and 4 bases respectively, with 14 bases between them. This CDR3 is built from 16 residues. Germline values: CDR1 WSHSY, CDR2 SAAADI. The CDR3: CASSEWRGAINQPQHF. CDR3 bases: TGCGCCAGCAGTGAGTGGCGGGGGGCTATTAATCAGCCCCAGCATTTT.

This chain joins TRBV4-2 and TRBJ2-2; 14 bases are shared with TRBD2. Trimming cost V 4 bases and J 7 bases; bases outside gene matches: 8. The CDR3 is 17 amino acids. From germline, CDR1 is LGHNA and CDR2 YNFKEQ. CDR3 loop: CASSPLGLAGGVGELFF. The CDR3, as DNA: TGTGCCAGCAGCCCCCTTGGACTAGCGGGAGGAGTCGGGGAGCTGTTTTTT.

The CDR3 nucleotides are TGTGCCAGCAGCCGAGAGACCCAGTACTTC. Protein product: CASSRETQYF. The chain recombines TRBV12-3 or TRBV12-4 with TRBJ2-5; D not resolved. V dropped 6 bases and J dropped 4 bases, with 3 bases sitting between them. The CDR3 length is 10 residues.

The rearrangement joins TRBV7-2 to TRBJ2-1; weak D call: TRBD2 (6 bases). The V and J ends lost 0 bases and 3 bases respectively, with 12 bases between them. The CDR3 is made up of 16 amino acids. Per the germline V gene, CDR1 is SGHTA and CDR2 is FQGNSA. The CDR3 loop is CASSLAASGFYNEQFF. The CDR3 bases are TGTGCCAGCAGCTTAGCTGCCAGCGGGTTCTACAATGAGCAGTTCTTC.

The rearrangement uses TRBV5-1 and TRBJ1-1; 9 positions agree with TRBD1. CDR3 length: 15 amino acids. Germline trimming cut 1 base from V and 3 bases from J; bases unmatched to any gene: 4. The V gene's germline CDR1 is SGHRS and CDR2 YFSETQ. In nucleotides, the CDR3 is TGCGCCAGCAGCTTGACAGGACAGGGGTACACTGAAGCTTTCTTT. Translating it yields CASSLTGQGYTEAFF.

The CDR3 DNA is TGTGCCAGCAGCGAGACTAGCATCTCCTACGAGCAGTACTTC. Translation gives CASSETSISYEQYF. The V call is TRBV27, the J call TRBJ2-7, with 7 bases aligning to TRBD2. V was clipped by 6 bases and J by 0 bases; unmatched bases: 5. The CDR3 is made up of 14 amino acids. The germline V gene encodes CDR1 MNHEY and CDR2 SMNVEV (reference sequence).

V is TRBV21-1 and J is TRBJ1-1; TRBD1, the table's D call, was not compared with the DNA. TRBV21-1 has pseudogene status. The CDR3 sequence is 14 residues long. In nucleotides, the CDR3 is TGTGCCAGCACTAACAGGGGGCGAAACACTGAAGCTTTCTTT. Translated: CASTNRGRNTEAFF.

The chain combines TRBV19 with TRBJ2-1; 11 nucleotides align to TRBD2. CDR1 is LNHDA, CDR2 SQIVND, per germline (reference sequence). V shed 0 bases and J 8 bases; nucleotides not matched to a gene: 27. This CDR3 has 23 residues. CDR3 DNA: TGTGCCAGTAGTATAGATCTATTTGGGATAATACGGACTAGCGGGCCCCTGGGCGATGAGCAGTTCTTC. It yields the protein CASSIDLFGIIRTSGPLGDEQFF.

In DNA form, the CDR3 reads TGTGCCAGCAGCTTAACAACCTCTGGAAACACCATATATTTT. It is translated as CASSLTTSGNTIYF. J is TRBJ1-3 and V is TRBV7-2; no clear D gene. The germline V gene encodes CDR1 SGHTA and CDR2 FQGNSA. The CDR3 runs to 14 residues. V lost 2 bases, J lost 0 bases, and 5 bases lay in between.

The gene calls are TRBV4-2 and TRBJ2-3; possible D gene TRBD2, 5 bases. Trimming cost V 1 base and J 5 bases, with 16 bases left between them. The germline gives CDR1 LGHNA, CDR2 YNFKEQ. The CDR3 contains 16 residues. In DNA, the CDR3 is TGTGCCAGCAGCCAAGGCCGGGCCGGGATCGAAGATACGCAGTATTTT. Encoded protein: CASSQGRAGIEDTQYF.

This sequence joins TRBV4-1 and TRBJ2-5; possible D gene TRBD2, 5 bases. This CDR3 is 16 amino acids long. Trimming took off 1 base at V and 1 base at J, with 13 bases between the two ends. The germline V gene encodes CDR1 MGHRA and CDR2 YSYEKL. CDR3 region: CASSQGVDGIQETQYF. The CDR3 DNA follows: TGCGCCAGCAGCCAAGGGGTGGACGGGATCCAAGAGACCCAGTACTTC.

The V and J genes are TRBV5-8 and TRBJ2-7; TRBD2 might be the D (6 bases). V was shortened by 7 bases and J by 5 bases, with 19 bases between the two germline ends. Germline V CDR1 and CDR2: SGHTS, YDEGEE. The CDR3 extends over 14 amino acids. In nucleotides, the CDR3 is TGTGCCAGCTACTTCGGGGCGGGGATCAACGAGCAGTACTTC. Its protein product is CASYFGAGINEQYF.

The chain employs TRBV28 and TRBJ1-2; D is possibly TRBD1 (5 bases). This CDR3 has 11 residues. CDR1 is MDHEN, CDR2 SYDVKM, per germline. With 8 bases removed from V and 10 bases from J, the gap between germline ends came to 14 bases. CDR3 in amino acids: CASHDSFAYTF. CDR3 DNA: TGTGCCAGCCACGACAGCTTCGCCTACACCTTC.

Only one count was recorded for this clone. The genes are TRBV27 and TRBJ2-1; no clear D. The V gene's germline CDR1 is MNHEY and CDR2 SMNVEV (reference sequence). The CDR3 sequence is 12 residues long. V shed 5 bases and J shed 7 bases, with 9 bases lying between them. In nucleotides, the CDR3 is TGTGCCAGCAGTCACACCAATAATGAGCAGTTCTTC. Its translation: CASSHTNNEQFF.

This sequence joins TRBV19 and TRBJ2-3; 8 bases are shared with TRBD2. Looked up from germline, CDR1 is LNHDA and CDR2 is SQIVND (reference sequence). This CDR3 is 15 amino acids long. Unmatched junction bases numbered 8, after V lost 5 bases and J lost 4 bases. CDR3 in amino acids: CASSSSGGRSDTQYF. Written as DNA, the CDR3 is TGTGCCAGTAGTTCCTCCGGCGGGAGGTCAGATACGCAGTATTTT.

This clone occurred a few times. V and J are TRBV28 and TRBJ2-3, with a possible D match to TRBD2 (5 bases). Trimming removed 3 bases from V and 4 bases from J, with 11 bases in between. Germline-derived CDR1 and CDR2 are MDHEN and SYDVKM. The CDR3 has 14 residues. The CDR3 nucleotides read TGTGCCAGCAGTTTGTTACTAGTGGCAGATACGCAGTATTTT. Translating it yields CASSLLLVADTQYF. The whole variable domain, filled in from reference TRBV28 and TRBJ2-3, reads DVKVTQSSRYLVKRTGEKVFLECVQDMDHENMFWYRQDPGLGLRLIYFSYDVKMKEKGDIPEGYSVSREKKERFSLILESASTNQTSMYLCASSLLLVADTQYFGPGTRLTVL.

This sequence joins TRBV7-6 and TRBJ2-2, with D tentatively TRBD1 (8 bases). Trimming shortened V by 5 bases and J by 4 bases, and 23 bases separated the two germline ends. The CDR3 is 18 amino acids. Per germline, CDR1 SGHVS and CDR2 FNYEAQ. CDR3 nucleotides: TGTGCCAGCAGCCCAAGGACAGGGTTTGGCGGGGGCACCGGGGAGCTGTTTTTT. As protein: CASSPRTGFGGGTGELFF.